Listed here is a single T cell receptor beta chain. Original processing methods: Amplifying reference gene primers gave estimates of nucleated cell counts. Method: immunoSEQ multiplex PCR; TCRdb's copy keeps in-frame clones and lacks some. V, J and clone size are those of that table, while D and trimming were read from the DNA. The sample has 250,000 to 350,000 clones; 85% are singletons. The data belong to a study of blood T cell repertoires in COVID-19. There are 14 residues in the CDR3. CDR1 is SGHRS, CDR2 YFSETQ, per germline. V shed 4 bases, J shed 0 bases, and the junction held 3 bases outside the gene matches.

This TCR came from a woman in her fifties or sixties with active or convalescent COVID-19. The chain links TRBV5-1 to TRBJ2-5, with TRBD1 matching over 7 bases. The sequenced material came from peripheral blood. The CDR3 is CASSEGQYQETQYF. CDR3 in DNA: TGCGCCAGCAGCGAGGGACAGTACCAAGAGACCCAGTACTTC.